This T cell receptor beta chain was identified in a study of OX40 agonist ivuxolimab in advanced cancers. Study outcomes and limitations: At 0.1 to 3.0 mg/kg, CD4+ and CD8+ blood T cells expanded clonally by week 6.

With regard to this clone: Its antigen is unidentified.

The CDR3 has 12 residues. Germline V lookup: CDR1 SGHNT, CDR2 YENEEA. V gave up 5 bases and J gave up 6 bases; unmatched junction bases: 2. Profiled with immunoSEQ multiplex PCR; TCRdb holds only in-frame clones, not every one. The sample consists of about 77,000 clones, roughly nine tenths of them appearing once. The chain has TRBV11-3 and TRBJ2-3, with TRBD1 matching 7 bases. The sequence derives from an adult with an advanced solid tumor such as melanoma, head and neck, liver or kidney cancer. Material: CD4+ or CD8+ T cells sorted from blood, obtained in a trial of the OX40 agonist ivuxolimab. CDR3 loop: CASSIRGDTQYF. The CDR3 bases are TGTGCCAGCAGCATCAGGGGGGATACGCAGTATTTT.